This TCR beta chain appears in the sequencing data of a study of T cell changes during pregnancy in multiple sclerosis. This CDR3 is built from 15 residues. With V trimmed by 5 bases and J by 1 base, 4 bases remained unmatched. CDR1 and CDR2 (germline): SEHNR, FQNEAQ (reference sequence). Profiled with immunoSEQ multiplex PCR; TCRdb holds only in-frame clones, not every one. The sample contains approximately 44,000 clones, more than 85% of which appear only once. The specimen comprised CD4+ T cells from peripheral blood mononuclear cells, sampled in the second trimester of pregnancy. The chain employs TRBV7-9 and TRBJ2-7, with 11 bases lining up with TRBD2. The clonotype comes from a female donor in good health, enrolled as a control in a pregnancy study. CDR3 bases: TGTGCCAGCAGCACTAGACTAGCGGGGTCCTACGAGCAGTACTTC. Translated: CASSTRLAGSYEQYF.